One sample yielded the 13 T cell receptor beta chains listed below, sequenced in a study of human T cells and chemical hapten exposure. Described time point: patch test 3, about 24 weeks after DPC sensitization. Stated treatment: therapeutic diphenylcyclopropenone sensitization with weekly scalp DPC. A single record per CDR3 protein comes from TCRdb applying MiXCR to the RACE reads. The repertoire holds about 84,000 distinct CDR3 sequences, with roughly 10% as singletons. Sequencing used whole blood, obtained in connection with sensitization to the hapten diphenylcyclopropenone (DPC). All receptors derive from a woman between 45 and 60 years old with alopecia areata. Some clones in this sample may be carry-over from other donors' samples.

This clonotype was detected ten times or more. V gene TRBV7-9 combines with J gene TRBJ2-1; 7 bases fit TRBD1. CDR1 and CDR2 (germline): SEHNR, FQNEAQ (reference sequence). The CDR3 runs 13 residues. The J segment lost 10 bases and the V segment lost 1 base, leaving 4 bases of the junction unmatched. CDR3 in amino acids: CASSLEGGWEQFF. In nucleotides, the CDR3 is TGTGCCAGCAGCTTAGAAGGGGGCTGGGAGCAGTTCTTC.

The CDR3 nucleotides read TGTGCCAGCAGCTTGGGAGTAGCCAAAAACATTCAGTACTTC. It yields the protein CASSLGVAKNIQYF. V is TRBV7-2 and J is TRBJ2-4, with D perhaps matching TRBD2 (5 bases). The germline gives CDR1 SGHTA, CDR2 FQGNSA. This CDR3 is built from 14 residues. The V end was cut by 3 bases, the J end by 0 bases, with 6 bases between.

The sample holds a few counts of this clonotype. This chain uses TRBV28 with TRBJ2-7, with 9 nucleotides matching TRBD1. The CDR3 is made up of 13 amino acids. Looked up from germline, CDR1 is MDHEN and CDR2 is SYDVKM. Losses at the gene ends were 10 bases for V and 1 base for J; bases not matched to a gene: 5. CDR3 in amino acids: CATRGTGSYEQYF. In DNA form, the CDR3 reads TGTGCCACCCGGGGGACAGGGTCCTACGAGCAGTACTTC. The full variable domain, completed using reference TRBV28 and TRBJ2-7, is DVKVTQSSRYLVKRTGEKVFLECVQDMDHENMFWYRQDPGLGLRLIYFSYDVKMKEKGDIPEGYSVSREKKERFSLILESASTNQTSMYLCATRGTGSYEQYFGPGTRLTVT.

The CDR3 region has the DNA TGTGCCAGCAGCCTAATGGGACTAGCGGGAGGGGCCTACGAGCAGTACTTC. This gives the protein CASSLMGLAGGAYEQYF. The chain couples TRBV5-4 to TRBJ2-7; TRBD2 aligns across 16 bases. CDR3 length: 17 amino acids. CDR1 is SGHNT, CDR2 YYREEE, per germline (reference sequence). Losses at the gene ends were 4 bases for V and 2 bases for J; bases not matched to a gene: 6.

This clonotype was seen only a few times. CDR3 protein: CASRRQGANEKLFF. CDR3 DNA: TGTGCCAGCCGGCGCCAGGGGGCTAATGAAAAACTGTTTTTT. This chain uses TRBV28 with TRBJ1-4; 7 bases fit TRBD1. The CDR3 runs to 14 residues. Trimming took 8 bases from V and 3 from J; bases not matched to a gene: 6. The germline V gene has CDR1 MDHEN and CDR2 SYDVKM.

This clonotype was found a few times. V gene TRBV10-1 combines with J gene TRBJ2-5; 9 nucleotides line up with TRBD2. Per the germline V gene, CDR1 is WNHNN and CDR2 is SYGVQD (reference sequence). This CDR3 contains 15 residues. Here the CDR3 reads CASQPGGLAQETQYF. The CDR3 DNA follows: TGCGCTTCTCAACCTGGGGGACTAGCCCAAGAGACCCAGTACTTC.

V usage is TRBV3-1 and J usage is TRBJ1-1; D uncertain. Germline lookup yields CDR1 LGHDT and CDR2 YNNKEL (reference sequence). The germline V and J ends were trimmed by 1 base and 3 bases, with 6 bases remaining between them. CDR3 size: 13 residues. The CDR3 loop reads CASSQARDTEAFF. The CDR3 DNA reads as TGTGCCAGCAGCCAAGCTCGGGACACTGAAGCTTTCTTT.

The sample holds a few counts of this clonotype. This chain uses TRBV4-3 with TRBJ2-3; possible D gene TRBD2, 7 bases. The length of the CDR3 is 19 residues. With 1 base removed from V and 0 bases from J, the gap between germline ends came to 20 bases. Germline V lookup: CDR1 LGHNA, CDR2 YSLEER. Here the CDR3 DNA reads TGCGCCAGCAGCCAAGCGTGGAGTGGGGGGGCGACTAGCACAGATACGCAGTATTTT. It yields the protein CASSQAWSGGATSTDTQYF.

At least ten counts were recorded for this clonotype. The chain couples TRBV5-4 to TRBJ2-7; 7 bases match TRBD1. Germline CDR1 and CDR2: SGHNT and YYREEE (reference sequence). V shed 5 bases, J shed 1 base, and the junction held 6 bases outside the gene matches. CDR3 length: 14 residues. The CDR3 reads CASRPAGGSYEQYF. DNA for the CDR3: TGTGCCAGCAGACCAGCAGGGGGTTCCTACGAGCAGTACTTC. The full variable domain, its missing parts supplied by reference TRBV5-4 and TRBJ2-7, is ETGVTQSPTHLIKTRGQQVTLRCSSQSGHNTVSWYQQALGQGPQFIFQYYREEENGRGNFPPRFSGLQFPNYSSELNVNALELDDSALYLCASRPAGGSYEQYFGPGTRLTVT.

The chain couples TRBV6-5 to TRBJ1-1, with 9 bases that match TRBD1. The CDR3 sequence is 14 residues long. J lost 6 bases, V lost 5 bases, and 7 bases had no gene match. Germline CDR1 and CDR2: MNHEY and SVGAGI. CDR3 nucleotide sequence: TGTGCCAGCAGTGCACAACAGGGGGCAGCTGAAGCTTTCTTT. It specifies CASSAQQGAAEAFF.

This clonotype was seen ten or more times. The chain combines TRBV29-1 with TRBJ2-3, with 8 nucleotides matching TRBD1. With 8 bases clipped from V and 4 bases from J, the junction kept 5 bases outside the gene matches. CDR1 and CDR2 from the germline V gene are SQVTM and ANQGSEA. The CDR3 spans 12 residues. The DNA of the CDR3 is TGCAGCACCGGACAGGGCTCAGATACGCAGTATTTT. Translated, it gives CSTGQGSDTQYF.

The chain uses TRBV7-2 and TRBJ2-7; D possibly uses TRBD1 or TRBD2 (5 bases each). The CDR3 spans 14 residues. Trimming shortened V by 5 bases and J by 1 base, and 12 bases separated the two germline ends. Germline-derived CDR1 and CDR2 are SGHTA and FQGNSA. CDR3 residues: CASSLRDPSYEQYF. The CDR3 DNA sequence: TGTGCCAGCAGCCTTCGGGACCCTTCCTACGAGCAGTACTTC.

This clonotype has at least ten counts. This chain connects TRBV20-1 to TRBJ1-6; 7 positions match TRBD1. The CDR3 contains 13 residues. Germline loops: CDR1 DFQATT, CDR2 SNEGSKA (reference sequence). V was clipped by 1 base and J by 8 bases; unmatched bases: 2. The CDR3 region has the DNA TGCAGTGCTAGAGCAGGGGGGGATTCACCCCTCCACTTT. Residues: CSARAGGDSPLHF.